The 29 T cell receptor beta chains below come from one sample, sequenced in a study of T cells in Graves' hyperthyroidism and ophthalmopathy. The CDR3 regions of TCR beta were amplified from RNA transcripts. The HTBI primer set was used in a first-round RT-PCR of the TCR CDR3. Each CDR3 protein is one row after TCRdb ran MiXCR on the multiplex PCR reads. This sample has about 570,000 distinct CDR3 sequences, with 14% found just once. The sample was blood. The receptors were sampled from a woman aged 40 to 49 with Graves' hyperthyroidism.

This clonotype was observed at least ten times. The CDR3 DNA reads as TGTGCCAGCAGTCGAAAAAACATTCAGTACTTC. It translates to CASSRKNIQYF. The chain joins TRBV28 to TRBJ2-4; D call uncertain. CDR1 is MDHEN and CDR2 is SYDVKM in the germline V gene. Trimming took off 5 bases at V and 4 bases at J, with 3 bases between the two ends. The CDR3 is 11 amino acids.

The chain's CDR3 is CATSDQGPNTGELFF. CDR3 nucleotide sequence: TGTGCCACCAGTGATCAGGGACCGAACACCGGGGAGCTGTTTTTT. The chain combines TRBV24-1 with TRBJ2-2; D is perhaps TRBD1 or TRBD2 (5 bases each). The V gene lost 3 bases and the J gene lost 0 bases, with 7 bases spanning the gap. This CDR3 is 15 amino acids long. Germline assignment: CDR1 KGHDR and CDR2 SFDVKD.

V gene TRBV7-2 combines with J gene TRBJ2-3; 8 nucleotides match TRBD2. The CDR3 runs to 15 residues. CDR1 SGHTA and CDR2 FQGNSA come from the germline V gene. Germline trimming cut 9 bases from V and 2 bases from J; bases unmatched to any gene: 10. As DNA, the CDR3 is TGTGCCAGGGGGGGTCTAGCGGGTTTCACAGATACGCAGTATTTT. Protein sequence: CARGGLAGFTDTQYF.

This chain joins TRBV9 and TRBJ2-5; the match to TRBD2 covers 8 bases. V trimming: 0 bases; J trimming: 7 bases; junction bases outside the gene matches: 8. Germline CDR1 SGDLS, CDR2 YYNGEE. CDR3 size: 15 residues. The CDR3 DNA is TGTGCCAGCAGCGTAGCGGTAGCGGGGACCGGGACCCAGTACTTC. Translation gives CASSVAVAGTGTQYF.

This clonotype was seen only a few times. The V and J genes are TRBV6-2 or TRBV6-3 and TRBJ2-1, with D perhaps TRBD2 (5 bases). V lost 2 bases and J lost 5, with 10 bases in between. This CDR3 is 14 amino acids long. Germline CDR1 MNHEY, CDR2 SVGEGT. CDR3 protein: CASSYGEADNEQFF. The DNA for the CDR3 is TGTGCCAGCAGTTACGGGGAAGCGGACAATGAGCAGTTCTTC.

This clonotype was seen repeatedly, ten times or more. The V gene is TRBV24-1, the J gene TRBJ2-3; D might be TRBD2 (6 bases). CDR1 and CDR2 (germline): KGHDR, SFDVKD. Between the trimmed V and J ends, which lost 0 bases and 0 bases, there was a span of 9 bases. The CDR3 spans 16 residues. As DNA, the CDR3 is TGTGCCACCAGTGATTTGGCAGGGAGGAGCACAGATACGCAGTATTTT. Translating it yields CATSDLAGRSTDTQYF.

The genes are TRBV7-9 and TRBJ2-2; D may be TRBD1 (5 bases). This CDR3 spans 16 amino acids. Trimming took off 1 base at V and 4 bases at J, with 13 bases between the two ends. Germline V gene data show CDR1 as SEHNR and CDR2 as FQNEAQ (reference sequence). For the CDR3, the DNA is TGTGCCAGCAGCTTAGTTTATTCAGGGCCCACCGGGGAGCTGTTTTTT. This encodes CASSLVYSGPTGELFF. The whole variable domain, filled in from reference TRBV7-9 and TRBJ2-2, reads DTGVSQNPRHKITKRGQNVTFRCDPISEHNRLYWYRQTLGQGPEFLTYFQNEAQLEKSRLLSDRFSAERPKGSFSTLEIQRTEQGDSAMYLCASSLVYSGPTGELFFGEGSRLTVL.

This clonotype was observed a few times. The chain couples TRBV6-1 to TRBJ2-2; 13 nucleotides match TRBD2. CDR1 and CDR2 from the germline V gene are MNHNS and SASEGT. After removal of 6 bases from V and 7 bases from J, the junction contained 5 bases not matched to a gene. The CDR3 consists of 15 residues. CDR3 amino acids: CASSGLAGDSGELFF. The DNA for the CDR3 is TGTGCCAGCAGCGGACTAGCGGGAGATAGCGGGGAGCTGTTTTTT.

This chain uses TRBV9 with TRBJ2-5, with a possible D match to TRBD1 (5 bases). This CDR3 has 15 amino acids. The V gene's germline CDR1 is SGDLS and CDR2 YYNGEE. Trimming cost V 3 bases and J 1 base, with 13 bases left between them. The CDR3 sequence: CASSASGGAQETQYF. The CDR3 DNA is TGTGCCAGCAGCGCCTCCGGTGGGGCCCAAGAGACCCAGTACTTC.

This clonotype was recorded many times. Without the conserved terminal phenylalanine or tryptophan, this CDR3 likely stems from a read error. The chain carries TRBV28 and TRBJ2-7; 7 bases are a match to TRBD2. J lost 0 bases, V lost 6 bases, and 11 bases had no gene match. Germline CDR1 is MDHEN and CDR2 is SYDVKM. The CDR3 is made up of 16 amino acids. Here the CDR3 reads CASSPTSALFSYEQYL. In nucleotides, the CDR3 is TGTGCCAGCAGCCCAACTAGCGCCCTTTTCTCCTACGAGCAGTACCTC.

The sample holds many counts of this clonotype. The V call is TRBV12-3 or TRBV12-4, the J call TRBJ2-7; a possible D gene is TRBD1 (5 bases). V was cut by 6 bases and J by 5 bases, with 17 bases left in between. The CDR3 is made up of 14 amino acids. The CDR3 loop is CASSPVNRIHEQYF. CDR3 coding DNA: TGTGCCAGCAGCCCTGTGAACAGGATCCACGAGCAGTACTTC.

In nucleotides, the CDR3 is TGTGCCATCAGTGACATGTCCCCCTACGAGCAGTACTTC. Translating it yields CAISDMSPYEQYF. V is TRBV10-3 and J is TRBJ2-7; D not resolved. The CDR3 runs 13 residues. Germline-derived CDR1 and CDR2 are ENHRY and SYGVKD. Trimming took off 3 bases at V and 2 bases at J, with 8 bases between the two ends.

In its sample, this clonotype was seen a few times. The gene calls are TRBV7-9 and TRBJ1-4; D is uncertain. The CDR3 is made up of 16 amino acids. Germline V gene sequence: CDR1 SEHNR, CDR2 FQNEAQ (reference sequence). The V end lost 5 bases, the J end lost 0 bases, and 13 bases lay between the germline ends. The CDR3, as DNA: TGTGCCAGCAGCGCACAGAAATTAGCAACTAATGAAAAACTGTTTTTT. Encoded protein: CASSAQKLATNEKLFF.

The chain couples TRBV5-8 to TRBJ1-5; possible D gene TRBD1, 6 bases. This CDR3 comprises 17 residues. The V gene's germline CDR1 is SGHTS and CDR2 YDEGEE. The V and J ends lost 3 bases and 0 bases respectively, with 16 bases between them. DNA of the CDR3: TGTGCCAGCAGCTCGAAATTCCAGGGGTATAGCAATCAGCCCCAGCATTTT. Protein product: CASSSKFQGYSNQPQHF.

In this sample, this clonotype turned up many times. V gene TRBV20-1 combines with J gene TRBJ2-3; no firm D call. From germline, CDR1 is DFQATT and CDR2 SNEGSKA (reference sequence). The germline V and J ends were trimmed by 3 bases and 4 bases, with 8 bases remaining between them. CDR3 length: 12 residues. The CDR3 coding sequence is TGCAGTGCTAGTTTCGGTCCAGATACGCAGTATTTT. Its translation is CSASFGPDTQYF.

This clonotype was seen repeatedly, ten times or more. The gene calls are TRBV28 and TRBJ2-1; 11 nucleotides align to TRBD2. The CDR3 length is 15 residues. The V segment lost 6 bases and the J segment 8 bases; nucleotides outside the gene matches: 9. The germline CDR1 and CDR2 sequences are MDHEN and SYDVKM. For the CDR3, the DNA is TGTGCCAGCAGCACTAGCGGGAGTGGTTACTATGAGCAGTTCTTC. Protein: CASSTSGSGYYEQFF.

Ten or more counts support this clonotype. The rearrangement joins TRBV30 to TRBJ2-1, with 11 positions matching TRBD2. Germline values: CDR1 GTSNPN, CDR2 SVGIG (reference sequence). The junction had 14 bases not matched to a gene; V was cut back by 2 bases and J by 2 bases. This CDR3 has 19 residues. CDR3 protein: CAWSRMTSGKGAAYNEQFF. The CDR3 region has the DNA TGTGCCTGGAGTCGAATGACTAGCGGGAAAGGGGCGGCCTACAATGAGCAGTTCTTC.

The chain carries TRBV6-2 or TRBV6-3 and TRBJ2-7; a possible D gene is TRBD1 (5 bases). The CDR3 length is 16 residues. Trimming left V 5 bases short and J 1 base short, with 18 bases between. Germline V lookup: CDR1 MNHEY, CDR2 SVGEGT. CDR3 DNA: TGTGCCAGCAGTGACCCGGACATCACGGATTCCTACGAGCAGTACTTC. Protein: CASSDPDITDSYEQYF.

This clonotype was observed a few times. The CDR3 DNA reads TGTGCCAGCAGTTTCTCAGGGACTCGGAGTACTGAAGCTTTCTTT. Its protein is CASSFSGTRSTEAFF. The V and J genes are TRBV12-3 or TRBV12-4 and TRBJ1-1, with D tentatively TRBD1 (5 bases). The CDR3 runs to 15 residues. Deletions cut 3 bases from V and 5 bases from J, with 16 bases between.

This clonotype was counted many times. The chain uses TRBV20-1 and TRBJ1-1, with D possibly matching TRBD1 (6 bases). Trimming took 2 bases from V and 0 from J, leaving 10 bases between them. The CDR3 loop spans 14 amino acids. Germline V gene lookup returns CDR1 DFQATT and CDR2 SNEGSKA (reference sequence). The CDR3 loop is CSARKGVMNTEAFF. The CDR3 DNA reads as TGCAGTGCTAGAAAGGGGGTTATGAACACTGAAGCTTTCTTT.

This clonotype was seen many times. The chain links TRBV3-1 to TRBJ1-1, with unresolved D. The CDR3 extends over 14 amino acids. The ends were cut back, 4 bases at V and 6 bases at J, with 15 bases in the middle. Looked up from germline, CDR1 is LGHDT and CDR2 is YNNKEL (reference sequence). CDR3 DNA: TGTGCCAGCAGCCCAACGAACCAAGGGCCTGAAGCTTTCTTT. It is translated as CASSPTNQGPEAFF.

This clonotype was seen many times. This chain connects TRBV5-1 to TRBJ2-1; D might be TRBD1 (5 bases). Germline CDR1 and CDR2: SGHRS and YFSETQ. V lost 4 bases and J lost 5, with 13 bases in between. This CDR3 is built from 14 residues. CDR3 nucleotide sequence: TGCGCCAGCAGCCCGGCGCAGGGTGACAATGAGCAGTTCTTC. Protein: CASSPAQGDNEQFF. The whole variable domain, filled in from reference TRBV5-1 and TRBJ2-1, reads KAGVTQTPRYLIKTRGQQVTLSCSPISGHRSVSWYQQTPGQGLQFLFEYFSETQRNKGNFPGRFSGRQFSNSRSEMNVSTLELGDSALYLCASSPAQGDNEQFFGPGTRLTVL.

This clonotype was detected many times. This sequence joins TRBV28 and TRBJ2-7; D may be TRBD2 (5 bases). Germline V CDR1 and CDR2: MDHEN, SYDVKM. V was trimmed by 4 bases and J by 4 bases, leaving 14 bases between them. This CDR3 region has 14 residues. CDR3 region: CASSYRGRRYEQYF. The CDR3 bases are TGTGCCAGCAGTTATCGAGGGAGACGTTACGAGCAGTACTTC.

This clonotype was counted at least ten times. The rearrangement links TRBV2 to TRBJ2-7; the D is unclear. Trimming took 5 bases from V and 0 from J, leaving 14 bases between them. The germline gives CDR1 SNHLY, CDR2 FYNNEI. The CDR3 spans 15 residues. CDR3 residues: CASSSLDIYSYEQYF. The DNA of the CDR3 is TGTGCCAGCAGTTCCTTAGACATCTACTCCTACGAGCAGTACTTC.

This chain joins TRBV6-1 and TRBJ1-6; no reliable D call. Per the germline V gene, CDR1 is MNHNS and CDR2 is SASEGT. This CDR3 spans 13 amino acids. Trimming took off 10 bases at V and 8 bases at J, with 15 bases between the two ends. The CDR3 protein is CATYQLGDSPLHF. CDR3 nucleotides: TGTGCCACCTACCAACTCGGTGATTCACCCCTCCACTTT.

The chain's CDR3 is CASSLTGLAGGSGANVLTF. The CDR3 bases are TGCGCCAGCAGCTTGACGGGACTAGCGGGGGGGTCTGGGGCCAACGTCCTGACTTTC. This sequence joins TRBV5-1 and TRBJ2-6, with 16 positions matching TRBD2. Germline loops: CDR1 SGHRS, CDR2 YFSETQ. V gave up 1 base and J gave up 1 base; unmatched junction bases: 2. This CDR3 contains 19 residues.

This clonotype has more than one count but fewer than ten. V and J are TRBV5-1 and TRBJ1-5; tentative D call: TRBD1 (6 bases). V shed 9 bases and J shed 0 bases, with 16 bases lying between them. Germline V gene lookup returns CDR1 SGHRS and CDR2 YFSETQ. CDR3 size: 15 residues. DNA of the CDR3: TGCGCCACCCACTCGACAGGTTATAGCAATCAGCCCCAGCATTTT. Protein sequence: CATHSTGYSNQPQHF.

Many counts were recorded for this clonotype. This chain joins TRBV20-1 and TRBJ1-6; 9 bases match TRBD1. There are 17 residues in the CDR3. Germline CDR1 DFQATT, CDR2 SNEGSKA (reference sequence). Trimming removed 6 bases from V and 11 bases from J; junction bases left unmatched: 20. The DNA for the CDR3 is TGCAGTGCGCCCCGGCGGGTAGGGGGACAGGGTGAGCCACCCCTCCACTTT. Translation: CSAPRRVGGQGEPPLHF.

This clonotype was seen many times. CDR3 region: CASRPSGGKIRETQYF. For the CDR3, the DNA is TGTGCCAGCAGACCTTCAGGAGGGAAGATACGAGAGACCCAGTACTTC. The chain couples TRBV3-1 to TRBJ2-5, with a tentative D call TRBD2 (6 bases). This CDR3 is 16 amino acids long. V shed 6 bases and J shed 4 bases, with 21 bases lying between them. Germline CDR1 and CDR2: LGHDT and YNNKEL (reference sequence).